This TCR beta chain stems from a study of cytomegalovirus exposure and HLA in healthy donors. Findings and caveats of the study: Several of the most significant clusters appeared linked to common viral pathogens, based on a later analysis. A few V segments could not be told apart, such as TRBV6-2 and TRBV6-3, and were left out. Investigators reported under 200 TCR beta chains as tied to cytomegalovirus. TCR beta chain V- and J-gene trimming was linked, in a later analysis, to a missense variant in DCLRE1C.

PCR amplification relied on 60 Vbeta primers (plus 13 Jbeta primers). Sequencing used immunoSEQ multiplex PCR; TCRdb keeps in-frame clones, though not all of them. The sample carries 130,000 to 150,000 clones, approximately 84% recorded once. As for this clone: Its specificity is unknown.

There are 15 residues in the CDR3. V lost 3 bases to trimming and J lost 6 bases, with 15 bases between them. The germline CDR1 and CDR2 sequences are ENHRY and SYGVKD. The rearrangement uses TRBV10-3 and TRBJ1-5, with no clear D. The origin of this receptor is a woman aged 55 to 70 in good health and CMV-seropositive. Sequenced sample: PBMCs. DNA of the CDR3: TGTGCCATCAGTGACCCAGTGAGGGTGAGTCAGCCCCAGCATTTT. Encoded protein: CAISDPVRVSQPQHF.